The 2 T cell receptor beta chains in this list originate from one sample, sequenced in a study of blood T cell repertoires in COVID-19. Sequenced by immunoSEQ multiplex PCR; TCRdb stores in-frame clones only, minus some. The sample carries around 110,000 clones, 65% to 85% recorded once. Sequenced material: PBMCs or T cells enriched from blood (not recorded which). These receptors all stem from a woman aged 25-40 years who had recovered from COVID-19.

V usage is TRBV5-4 and J usage is TRBJ2-5; a weak D match, TRBD2 (6 bases). The CDR3 spans 15 residues. The germline V gene encodes CDR1 SGHNT and CDR2 YYREEE (reference sequence). The V end was cut by 4 bases, the J end by 4 bases, with 17 bases between. The CDR3 protein is CASSIRDWRLETQYF. In DNA, the CDR3 is TGTGCCAGCAGCATCCGGGACTGGAGGTTAGAGACCCAGTACTTC.

CDR3 nucleotide sequence: TGTGCCAGCAGCCCACTAGCGGGAGGTCTTAAAGGGATGGAGACCCAGTACTTC. Protein: CASSPLAGGLKGMETQYF. The chain has TRBV5-4 and TRBJ2-5, with 12 bases identical to TRBD2. This CDR3 has 18 residues. J was trimmed by 5 bases and V by 4 bases; bases with no gene match: 15. The germline CDR1 and CDR2 sequences are SGHNT and YYREEE (reference sequence).